The 20 T cell receptor beta chains in this list originate from one sample, sequenced in a study of T cells in Graves' hyperthyroidism and ophthalmopathy. From RNA transcripts, TCR beta CDR3 regions were amplified. A first-round RT-PCR of the TCR CDR3 used the HTBI primer set. TCRdb analysed the multiplex PCR reads with MiXCR anew, one entry per CDR3 protein. The sample carries around 660,000 distinct CDR3 sequences, 40% to 55% recorded once. Sample: peripheral blood or thyroid tissue (not recorded which). These TCRs come from an adult man with Graves' disease, either hyperthyroidism or ophthalmopathy (not recorded which).

This clonotype was observed at least ten times. This chain uses TRBV7-6 with TRBJ2-2, with D unclear. Germline CDR1 and CDR2: SGHVS and FNYEAQ. The CDR3 totals 15 residues. V dropped 2 bases and J dropped 3 bases, with 10 bases sitting between them. CDR3 protein: CASSLMLSHTGELFF. The DNA for the CDR3 is TGTGCCAGCAGCTTAATGCTCTCTCACACCGGGGAGCTGTTTTTT.

The table lists this clonotype with a count of one. The chain has TRBV7-9 and TRBJ1-1; 7 positions match TRBD1. The length of the CDR3 is 14 residues. Germline V lookup: CDR1 SEHNR, CDR2 FQNEAQ (reference sequence). J lost 2 bases, V lost 5 bases, and 5 bases had no gene match. Here the CDR3 reads CASSLDRINTEAFF. The DNA of the CDR3 is TGTGCCAGCAGCCTGGACAGGATCAACACTGAAGCTTTCTTT. The variable domain in full, with the rest retrieved from reference TRBV7-9 and TRBJ1-1, is DTGVSQNPRHKITKRGQNVTFRCDPISEHNRLYWYRQTLGQGPEFLTYFQNEAQLEKSRLLSDRFSAERPKGSFSTLEIQRTEQGDSAMYLCASSLDRINTEAFFGQGTRLTVV.

This clonotype was seen many times. CDR3 nucleotide sequence: TGCAGCGTTGTTGTGGACACAAACTATGGCTACACCTTC. The encoded protein is CSVVVDTNYGYTF. This chain connects TRBV29-1 to TRBJ1-2; a possible D gene is TRBD1 (5 bases). Germline V gene sequence: CDR1 SQVTM, CDR2 ANQGSEA. V lost 4 bases to trimming and J lost 2 bases, with 11 bases between them. There are 13 residues in the CDR3. The full variable domain, rest sourced from reference TRBV29-1 and TRBJ1-2, is SAVISQKPSRDICQRGTSLTIQCQVDSQVTMMFWYRQQPGQSLTLIATANQGSEATYESGFVIDKFPISRPNLTFSTLTVSNMSPEDSSIYLCSVVVDTNYGYTFGSGTRLTVV.

The chain combines TRBV2 with TRBJ2-5; the D is unclear. Germline CDR1 is SNHLY and CDR2 is FYNNEI. This CDR3 has 14 residues. The ends were cut back, 0 bases at V and 3 bases at J, with 8 bases in the middle. The CDR3 spells CASSEAVQEETQYF. The CDR3 DNA is TGTGCCAGCAGTGAAGCAGTGCAGGAAGAGACCCAGTACTTC. The whole variable domain, filled in from reference TRBV2 and TRBJ2-5, reads EPEVTQTPSHQVTQMGQEVILRCVPISNHLYFYWYRQILGQKVEFLVSFYNNEISEKSEIFDDQFSVERPDGSNFTLKIRSTKLEDSAMYFCASSEAVQEETQYFGPGTRLLVL.

The J gene is TRBJ2-7, the V gene TRBV4-1; tentatively, D is TRBD2 (6 bases). This CDR3 spans 15 amino acids. Germline V gene sequence: CDR1 MGHRA, CDR2 YSYEKL. Deletions cut 1 base from V and 0 bases from J, with 10 bases between. DNA for the CDR3: TGCGCCAGCAGCCAAGGGTACGGGGGCTCCTACGAGCAGTACTTC. This codes for CASSQGYGGSYEQYF.

The chain carries TRBV20-1 and TRBJ2-7; 8 bases fit TRBD2. The germline CDR1 and CDR2 sequences are DFQATT and SNEGSKA (reference sequence). This CDR3 region has 12 residues. With V trimmed by 7 bases and J by 3 bases, 5 bases remained unmatched. CDR3 protein: CSGMTSVYEQYF. For the CDR3, the DNA is TGCAGTGGGATGACTAGCGTCTACGAGCAGTACTTC.

This clonotype occurred a few times. The chain couples TRBV20-1 to TRBJ2-7; the match to TRBD2 covers 9 bases. The germline V gene has CDR1 DFQATT and CDR2 SNEGSKA (reference sequence). V lost 0 bases, J lost 3 bases, and 3 bases stayed unmatched. The CDR3 runs 14 residues. Here the CDR3 reads CSARETSGIYEQYF. The CDR3 DNA reads as TGCAGTGCTAGAGAGACTAGCGGAATCTACGAGCAGTACTTC.

The CDR3 reads CASSSLQGSREVAFF. Here the CDR3 DNA reads TGTGCCAGCAGTTCACTTCAGGGATCGAGAGAAGTAGCTTTCTTT. The chain carries TRBV2 and TRBJ1-1; maybe TRBD1 (5 bases). Germline CDR1 and CDR2: SNHLY and FYNNEI. The V end was cut by 5 bases, the J end by 10 bases, with 23 bases between. CDR3 size: 15 residues. The full variable domain, in which reference TRBV2 and TRBJ1-1 provide the parts outside the CDR3, is EPEVTQTPSHQVTQMGQEVILRCVPISNHLYFYWYRQILGQKVEFLVSFYNNEISEKSEIFDDQFSVERPDGSNFTLKIRSTKLEDSAMYFCASSSLQGSREVAFFGQGTRLTVV.

This clonotype was observed a handful of times. The chain recombines TRBV7-8 with TRBJ2-7; 9 bases are shared with TRBD1. V lost 6 bases, J lost 5 bases, and 11 bases stayed unmatched. Germline CDR1 and CDR2: SGHVS and FQNEAQ. This CDR3 is built from 15 residues. The CDR3 is CASSYPGQGKNEQYF. The CDR3 DNA reads TGTGCCAGCAGTTACCCGGGACAGGGCAAGAACGAGCAGTACTTC.

CDR3 in amino acids: CSAPGEPGQGNQPQHF. The CDR3, as DNA: TGCAGTGCTCCAGGAGAGCCGGGACAGGGAAATCAGCCCCAGCATTTT. The chain employs TRBV20-1 and TRBJ1-5; 9 bases agree with TRBD1. Germline V gene sequence: CDR1 DFQATT, CDR2 SNEGSKA (reference sequence). V shed 5 bases and J 4 bases; nucleotides not matched to a gene: 12. The CDR3 runs to 16 residues.

This clonotype was observed a single time. The chain employs TRBV10-3 and TRBJ1-5, with D perhaps matching TRBD1 (5 bases). V dropped 6 bases and J dropped 10 bases, with 16 bases sitting between them. Germline lookup yields CDR1 ENHRY and CDR2 SYGVKD. CDR3 size: 13 residues. As DNA, the CDR3 is TGTGCCATCAGGGAGGTAGGGGATTCACCCCAGCATTTT. Its translation: CAIREVGDSPQHF.

The chain combines TRBV29-1 with TRBJ1-2; possible D gene TRBD1, 6 bases. The CDR3 totals 15 residues. V was trimmed by 1 base and J by 4 bases, leaving 16 bases between them. Germline V gene lookup returns CDR1 SQVTM and CDR2 ANQGSEA. CDR3 sequence reads: CSVEVRVAGAYGYTF. The CDR3 nucleotides read TGCAGCGTTGAAGTAAGAGTGGCAGGGGCCTATGGCTACACCTTC.

This clonotype was found many times. The rearrangement uses TRBV29-1 and TRBJ2-5, with 10 bases lining up with TRBD2. Per germline, CDR1 SQVTM and CDR2 ANQGSEA. This CDR3 has 15 residues. J gave up 4 bases and V 5 bases, and 10 bases lay outside the gene matches. The DNA for the CDR3 is TGCAGCGTTACCACCTGGGCTAGCGGGGGAGAGACCCAGTACTTC. Its translation: CSVTTWASGGETQYF.

This chain uses TRBV10-3 with TRBJ1-1; no firm D call. The CDR3 sequence is 14 residues long. V dropped 5 bases and J dropped 1 base, with 11 bases sitting between them. Looked up from germline, CDR1 is ENHRY and CDR2 is SYGVKD. The CDR3 DNA is TGTGCCATCAGTCCGGGTGGCGCGAACACTGAAGCTTTCTTT. Amino acid sequence: CAISPGGANTEAFF.

This clonotype has more than one count but fewer than ten. The rearrangement joins TRBV2 to TRBJ1-1; no clear D gene. The CDR3 covers 16 residues. In germline, CDR1 is SNHLY, CDR2 FYNNEI. The V end lost 10 bases, the J end lost 3 bases, and 24 bases lay between the germline ends. The CDR3 sequence: CANHPRPAEGDTEAFF. CDR3 nucleotide sequence: TGTGCCAACCACCCGCGGCCAGCGGAGGGAGACACTGAAGCTTTCTTT.

This CDR3 reads CASSLGLAGELFF. Written as DNA, the CDR3 is TGTGCCAGCAGCTTAGGATTAGCCGGGGAGCTGTTTTTT. The chain employs TRBV9 and TRBJ2-2, with unresolved D. The CDR3 is made up of 13 amino acids. CDR1 is SGDLS, CDR2 YYNGEE, per germline. V was pared by 4 bases and J by 6 bases, with 10 bases between.

In DNA, the CDR3 is TGTGCCAGCAGCTTCCGGGACAGGGGTTTGGCCGAAAAACTGTTTTTT. It codes for CASSFRDRGLAEKLFF. The genes are TRBV7-9 and TRBJ1-4; 10 positions match TRBD1. Losses at the gene ends were 3 bases for V and 8 bases for J; bases not matched to a gene: 9. CDR3 length equals 16 residues. The V gene's germline CDR1 is SEHNR and CDR2 FQNEAQ (reference sequence).

V gene TRBV20-1 combines with J gene TRBJ1-6; 10 positions match TRBD1. There are 17 residues in the CDR3. In germline, CDR1 is DFQATT, CDR2 SNEGSKA (reference sequence). V gave up 1 base and J gave up 3 bases; unmatched junction bases: 6. The CDR3 is CSARGPGQGIYNSPLHF. The CDR3 DNA reads as TGCAGTGCTAGAGGACCGGGACAGGGGATCTATAATTCACCCCTCCACTTT.

The CDR3 bases are TGTGCCAGCAGCATGACAGCTAACGCCTACGAGCAGTACTTC. Protein product: CASSMTANAYEQYF. The chain carries TRBV6-5 and TRBJ2-7; tentatively, D is TRBD1 (5 bases). V was cut by 6 bases and J by 2 bases, with 14 bases left in between. The CDR3 totals 14 residues. CDR1 is MNHEY, CDR2 SVGAGI, per germline.

This clonotype appeared many times. This sequence joins TRBV7-6 and TRBJ1-5; the D is unclear. Germline V gives CDR1 SGHVS, CDR2 FNYEAQ. V lost 1 base to trimming and J lost 5 bases, with 6 bases between them. CDR3 length: 13 amino acids. As DNA, the CDR3 is TGTGCCAGCAGCTTAGGCAGTTATCAGCCCCAGCATTTT. This sequence encodes CASSLGSYQPQHF.